Sequencing of this T cell receptor (beta chain) was carried out in a study of identical twins. Template switching, a step in the protocol, added a universal primer site, and cDNA carried unique molecular identifiers. One entry per CDR3 protein, called by TCRdb with MiXCR from the 5' RACE reads. The sample carries 400,000 to 500,000 distinct CDR3 sequences, roughly an eighth recorded once. The CDR3 length is 16 residues. The V gene lost 7 bases and the J gene lost 5 bases, with 20 bases spanning the gap. The germline V gene encodes CDR1 SGHTA and CDR2 FQGTGA. These data were also reused for a study on yellow fever vaccine responses in identical twins.

This chain joins TRBV7-3 and TRBJ2-2, with D perhaps TRBD1 or TRBD2 (5 bases each). The receptor was isolated from a woman aged 18-29 years in good health. Sequencing was carried out using CD4+ T cells sorted from blood. As DNA, the CDR3 is TGTGCCAGCACCTTCTCCGGGACCGATAGAACCGGGGAGCTGTTTTTT. Translation: CASTFSGTDRTGELFF.